One T cell receptor beta chain is described in this entry. Its antigen is currently unknown. This entry belongs to a study of shared clonotypes between healthy human individuals. On the study more broadly: For every donor, three CD4 naive, three CD4 memory, two CD8 naive and one CD8 memory plates were used. Study-wide findings and caveats: Naive subsets, compared against memory subsets, generally had larger estimated richness values.

Researchers divided each subset's genomic DNA evenly across several immunoSEQ plates. Clones were read by immunoSEQ multiplex PCR, and TCRdb kept only the in-frame ones, dropping some. The sample has hundreds of thousands of clones; around 96% are singletons. The CDR3 sequence is 15 residues long. The germline V gene encodes CDR1 SEHNR and CDR2 FQNEAQ (reference sequence). Trimming cost V 1 base and J 1 base, with 10 bases left between them. The sequencing sample was made of naive CD4+ T cells sorted from blood. Described subset: CD45RA+ positively selected. The chain combines TRBV7-9 with TRBJ1-1, with no clear D. The source of this sequence is a woman between 25 and 40 years old in good health. DNA of the CDR3: TGTGCCAGCAGCTTAGGGAGGTCAGGGAACACTGAAGCTTTCTTT. Protein product: CASSLGRSGNTEAFF.